Following are 20 T cell receptor beta chains from one sample sequenced in a study of cytomegalovirus exposure and HLA in healthy donors. The study ran its PCR with 60 Vbeta and 13 Jbeta primers. Repertoires were generated with immunoSEQ multiplex PCR, while TCRdb's copy carries only in-frame clones and drops some. The sample contains 150,000 to 200,000 clones, approximately 85% of which appear only once. Source material: PBMCs. The receptors come from a man between 18 and 29 years old in good health and CMV-seropositive.

The V gene is TRBV12-5, the J gene TRBJ2-5; D not resolved. Trimming left V 1 base short and J 5 bases short, with 5 bases between. The length of the CDR3 is 12 residues. Germline lookup yields CDR1 LGHNT and CDR2 FRNRAP. CDR3 sequence (DNA): TGTGCTAGTGGTTTGGGCTATGAGACCCAGTACTTC. This encodes CASGLGYETQYF.

The V gene is TRBV7-2, the J gene TRBJ1-2; no firm D call. The germline gives CDR1 SGHTA, CDR2 FQGNSA. Trimming took off 3 bases at V and 8 bases at J, with 19 bases between the two ends. The CDR3 loop spans 15 amino acids. CDR3 in amino acids: CASSLAATEGNGYTF. DNA of the CDR3: TGTGCCAGCAGCTTGGCTGCAACGGAGGGTAACGGCTACACCTTC.

The rearrangement uses TRBV2 and TRBJ1-5, with D tentatively TRBD1 (6 bases). This CDR3 has 16 amino acids. Germline-derived CDR1 and CDR2 are SNHLY and FYNNEI. Trimming left V 4 bases short and J 3 bases short, with 16 bases between. The CDR3 DNA is TGTGCCAGCAGTGGGACCGGGACACCCGACAATCAGCCCCAGCATTTT. Translation: CASSGTGTPDNQPQHF.

This sequence joins TRBV4-1 and TRBJ2-7, with 9 bases lining up with TRBD2. V was pared by 5 bases and J by 3 bases, with 11 bases of the junction left unmatched. The CDR3 loop spans 16 amino acids. The germline V gene encodes CDR1 MGHRA and CDR2 YSYEKL. CDR3 DNA sequence: TGCGCCAGCAGCTTCCGACTAGCGGATGGATTCTACGAGCAGTACTTC. Protein sequence: CASSFRLADGFYEQYF.

The rearrangement links TRBV2 to TRBJ1-2, with TRBD1 matching 7 bases. Germline V gene sequence: CDR1 SNHLY, CDR2 FYNNEI. The CDR3 totals 14 residues. After removal of 2 bases from V and 2 bases from J, the junction contained 2 bases not matched to a gene. CDR3 DNA sequence: TGTGCCAGCAGTGAACCGACAGGGAACTATGGCTACACCTTC. Translation gives CASSEPTGNYGYTF.

This chain links TRBV10-3 with TRBJ1-4; TRBD1 is a possible D gene (6 bases). CDR1 is ENHRY, CDR2 SYGVKD, per germline. The CDR3 runs 13 residues. Trimming took off 10 bases at V and 1 base at J, with 10 bases between the two ends. CDR3 nucleotides: TGTGCCACTTCAGGGGAAACTAATGAAAAACTGTTTTTT. The encoded protein is CATSGETNEKLFF.

This chain connects TRBV7-6 to TRBJ2-5; D is possibly TRBD1 (6 bases). CDR1 is SGHVS and CDR2 is FNYEAQ in the germline V gene. With 2 bases removed from V and 2 bases from J, the gap between germline ends came to 12 bases. The length of the CDR3 is 15 residues. CDR3 DNA: TGTGCCAGCAGCTTAAGCAGGGGCACTCAAGAGACCCAGTACTTC. This codes for CASSLSRGTQETQYF.

Only one count was recorded for this clone. This chain connects TRBV18 to TRBJ2-5; 11 bases fit TRBD2. After removal of 6 bases from V and 3 bases from J, the junction contained 3 bases not matched to a gene. CDR3 length: 14 amino acids. CDR1 KGHSH and CDR2 LQKENI come from the germline V gene. The CDR3 sequence: CASSPGLAEETQYF. As DNA, the CDR3 is TGTGCCAGCTCGCCGGGACTAGCGGAAGAGACCCAGTACTTC.

This chain connects TRBV19 to TRBJ1-3; D uncertain. CDR3 size: 15 residues. Germline V gives CDR1 LNHDA, CDR2 SQIVND (reference sequence). V lost 7 bases to trimming and J lost 0 bases, with 13 bases between them. DNA of the CDR3: TGTGCCAGTACCTACAGACACTTCTCTGGAAACACCATATATTTT. Translated, it gives CASTYRHFSGNTIYF.

V usage is TRBV18 and J usage is TRBJ1-4; D is perhaps TRBD1 (5 bases). The CDR3 has 13 residues. Trimming shortened V by 2 bases and J by 8 bases, and 9 bases separated the two germline ends. The germline V gene encodes CDR1 KGHSH and CDR2 LQKENI. The CDR3 loop reads CASSPVEGEKLFF. CDR3 nucleotides: TGTGCCAGCTCACCAGTGGAGGGGGAAAAACTGTTTTTT.

The chain combines TRBV10-1 with TRBJ1-3; TRBD1 might be the D (5 bases). V lost 8 bases to trimming and J lost 0 bases, with 20 bases between them. In germline, CDR1 is WNHNN, CDR2 SYGVQD (reference sequence). This CDR3 region has 17 residues. CDR3 bases: TGCGCCAGCCTCGAATTGACAGCTGCAATCTCTGGAAACACCATATATTTT. Residues: CASLELTAAISGNTIYF.

In regard to this clone: One end of the junction fails to match germline, which may point to a read error. The chain carries TRBV7-9 and TRBJ2-6; the match to TRBD1 covers 9 bases. The CDR3 runs 16 residues. Germline CDR1 and CDR2: SEHNR and FQNEAQ (reference sequence). The chain's CDR3 is CSRPGQGLSGANVLTF. The DNA for the CDR3 is TGTTCCAGGCCGGGACAGGGCCTCTCTGGGGCCAACGTCCTGACTTTC.

In its sample, this clone was seen a few times. The V and J genes are TRBV10-2 and TRBJ1-1; D is possibly TRBD1 (6 bases). Germline CDR1 WSHSY, CDR2 SAAADI. Trimming stripped 3 bases from V and 4 bases from J, with 9 bases between. This CDR3 has 13 residues. The CDR3 spells CASSDQGGTEAFF. CDR3 bases: TGCGCCAGCAGTGATCAAGGGGGCACTGAAGCTTTCTTT.

V and J are TRBV10-1 and TRBJ2-5, with 11 bases identical to TRBD2. The germline V gene has CDR1 WNHNN and CDR2 SYGVQD (reference sequence). CDR3 length: 14 residues. With V trimmed by 4 bases and J by 9 bases, 7 bases remained unmatched. CDR3 in amino acids: CASSVVTSGAAQYF. The CDR3 bases are TGCGCCAGCAGTGTAGTGACTAGCGGGGCGGCCCAGTACTTC.

This clone was seen a few times. The chain couples TRBV19 to TRBJ1-1, with D possibly matching TRBD1 (5 bases). V dropped 7 bases and J dropped 8 bases, with 14 bases sitting between them. CDR1 is LNHDA, CDR2 SQIVND, per germline (reference sequence). There are 12 residues in the CDR3. Here the CDR3 DNA reads TGTGCCAGTACAGGGTACTACTCCGAAGCTTTCTTT. Translating it yields CASTGYYSEAFF.

This clone appeared a few times. The genes are TRBV5-4 and TRBJ1-3; the D gene is possibly TRBD1 (6 bases). V dropped 0 bases and J dropped 2 bases, with 9 bases sitting between them. Germline assignment: CDR1 SGHNT and CDR2 YYREEE (reference sequence). CDR3 length equals 15 residues. CDR3 DNA: TGTGCCAGCAGCTTGGACCACAGGGCTGGAAACACCATATATTTT. The encoded protein is CASSLDHRAGNTIYF.

This rearrangement joins TRBV7-3 to TRBJ2-5, with 7 bases aligning to TRBD1. Germline V gene sequence: CDR1 SGHTA, CDR2 FQGTGA. The CDR3 is made up of 15 amino acids. After removal of 5 bases from V and 5 bases from J, the junction contained 11 bases not matched to a gene. The CDR3 coding sequence is TGTGCCAGCAGCAGAAGACAGGGAGATACGGAGACCCAGTACTTC. The encoded protein is CASSRRQGDTETQYF.

The table lists this clone with a count of one. The gene calls are TRBV5-1 and TRBJ1-2; D gene uncertain. Germline V gene data show CDR1 as SGHRS and CDR2 as YFSETQ. The CDR3 covers 14 residues. V was cut by 4 bases and J by 4 bases, with 14 bases left in between. CDR3 protein: CASSLDGDRYGYTF. The CDR3 DNA reads as TGCGCCAGCAGCCTGGACGGGGATCGCTATGGCTACACCTTC.

The genes are TRBV5-1 and TRBJ1-5; D remains unclear. From germline, CDR1 is SGHRS and CDR2 YFSETQ. The ends were cut back, 1 base at V and 0 bases at J, with 8 bases in the middle. The CDR3 covers 15 residues. The CDR3, as DNA: TGCGCCAGCAGCTTGCGCGGGGATAGCAATCAGCCCCAGCATTTT. Encoded protein: CASSLRGDSNQPQHF. The variable domain in full, with the rest retrieved from reference TRBV5-1 and TRBJ1-5, is KAGVTQTPRYLIKTRGQQVTLSCSPISGHRSVSWYQQTPGQGLQFLFEYFSETQRNKGNFPGRFSGRQFSNSRSEMNVSTLELGDSALYLCASSLRGDSNQPQHFGDGTRLSIL.

This chain connects TRBV4-2 to TRBJ1-1; a possible D gene is TRBD1 (6 bases). Germline values: CDR1 LGHNA, CDR2 YNFKEQ. V was cut by 4 bases and J by 5 bases, with 20 bases left in between. This CDR3 has 16 amino acids. This chain's CDR3 is CASSPEVAGAGTEAFF. CDR3 coding DNA: TGTGCCAGCAGCCCGGAGGTGGCGGGGGCAGGAACTGAAGCTTTCTTT.